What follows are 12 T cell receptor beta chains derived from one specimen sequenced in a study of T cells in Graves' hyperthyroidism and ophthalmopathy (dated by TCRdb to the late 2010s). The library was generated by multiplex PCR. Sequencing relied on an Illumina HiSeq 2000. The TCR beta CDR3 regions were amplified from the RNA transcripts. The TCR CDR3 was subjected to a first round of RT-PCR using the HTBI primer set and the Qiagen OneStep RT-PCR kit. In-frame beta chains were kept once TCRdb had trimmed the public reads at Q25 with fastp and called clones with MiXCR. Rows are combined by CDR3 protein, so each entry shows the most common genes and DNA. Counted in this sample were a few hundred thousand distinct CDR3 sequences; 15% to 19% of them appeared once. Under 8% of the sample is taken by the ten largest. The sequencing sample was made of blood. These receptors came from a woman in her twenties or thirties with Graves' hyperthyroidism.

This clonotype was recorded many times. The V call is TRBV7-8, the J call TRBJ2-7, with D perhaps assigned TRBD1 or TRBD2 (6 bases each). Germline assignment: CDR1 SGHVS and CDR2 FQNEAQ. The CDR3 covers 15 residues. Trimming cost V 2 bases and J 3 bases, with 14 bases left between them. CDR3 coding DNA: TGTGCCAGCAGCTTAAAGGGGGGACCGATCTACGAGCAGTACTTC. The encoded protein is CASSLKGGPIYEQYF. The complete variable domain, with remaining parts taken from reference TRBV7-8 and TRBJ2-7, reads GAGVSQSPRYKVAKRGQDVALRCDPISGHVSLFWYQQALGQGPEFLTYFQNEAQLDKSGLPSDRFFAERPEGSVSTLKIQRTQQEDSAVYLCASSLKGGPIYEQYFGPGTRLTVT.

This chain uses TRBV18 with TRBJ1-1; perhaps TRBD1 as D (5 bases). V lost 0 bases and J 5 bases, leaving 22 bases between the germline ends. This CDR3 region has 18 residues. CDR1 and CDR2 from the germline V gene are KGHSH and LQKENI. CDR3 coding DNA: TGTGCCAGCTCACCACCGTACTTTCCAGGGAACACTGTGACTGAAGCTTTCTTT. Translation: CASSPPYFPGNTVTEAFF.

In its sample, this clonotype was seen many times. The CDR3 bases are TGCGCCAGCAGCCGTCCCTCAGGAGCCTACGAGCAGTACTTC. As protein: CASSRPSGAYEQYF. The chain has TRBV4-1 and TRBJ2-7, with D unclear. CDR3 length: 14 residues. The V gene's germline CDR1 is MGHRA and CDR2 YSYEKL. V gave up 4 bases and J gave up 2 bases, with 12 bases separating them.

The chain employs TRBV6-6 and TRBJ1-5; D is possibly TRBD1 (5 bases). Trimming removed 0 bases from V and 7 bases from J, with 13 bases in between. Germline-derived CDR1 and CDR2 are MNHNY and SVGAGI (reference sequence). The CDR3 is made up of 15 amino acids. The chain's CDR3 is CASSYSPGRGQPQHF. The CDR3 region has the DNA TGTGCCAGCAGTTACTCGCCAGGGCGCGGGCAGCCCCAGCATTTT.

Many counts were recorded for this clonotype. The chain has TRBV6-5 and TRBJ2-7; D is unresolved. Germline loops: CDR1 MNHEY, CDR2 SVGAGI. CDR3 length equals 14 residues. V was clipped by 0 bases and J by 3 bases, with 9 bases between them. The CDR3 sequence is CASSYSSWGYEQYF. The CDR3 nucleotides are TGTGCCAGCAGTTACTCGAGTTGGGGCTACGAGCAGTACTTC.

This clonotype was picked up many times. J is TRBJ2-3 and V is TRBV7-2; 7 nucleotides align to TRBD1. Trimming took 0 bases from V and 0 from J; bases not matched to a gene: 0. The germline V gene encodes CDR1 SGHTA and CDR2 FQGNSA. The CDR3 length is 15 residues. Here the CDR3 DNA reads TGTGCCAGCAGCTTAGCGGGACAGAGCACAGATACGCAGTATTTT. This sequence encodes CASSLAGQSTDTQYF.

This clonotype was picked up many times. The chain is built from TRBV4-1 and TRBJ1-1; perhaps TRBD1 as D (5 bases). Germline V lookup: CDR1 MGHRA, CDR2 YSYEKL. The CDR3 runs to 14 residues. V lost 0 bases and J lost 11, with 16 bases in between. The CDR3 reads CASSQDQGILQAFF. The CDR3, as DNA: TGCGCCAGCAGCCAAGATCAGGGAATTCTGCAGGCTTTCTTT.

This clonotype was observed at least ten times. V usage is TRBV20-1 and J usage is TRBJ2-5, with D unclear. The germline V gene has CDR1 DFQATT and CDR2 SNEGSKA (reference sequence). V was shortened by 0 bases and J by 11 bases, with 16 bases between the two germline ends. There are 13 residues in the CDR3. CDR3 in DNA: TGCAGTGCTAGAGATCCTGACCTGATCAAACAGTACTTC. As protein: CSARDPDLIKQYF.

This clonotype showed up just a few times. Here the CDR3 DNA reads TGCGCCAGCAGCCGGACAGGGATCGCCGGGGAGCTGTTTTTT. Translation gives CASSRTGIAGELFF. This chain links TRBV10-1 with TRBJ2-2; 8 nucleotides line up with TRBD1. The germline V gene has CDR1 WNHNN and CDR2 SYGVQD (reference sequence). V dropped 6 bases and J dropped 6; count of bases not matched to a gene: 6. The CDR3 length is 14 residues.

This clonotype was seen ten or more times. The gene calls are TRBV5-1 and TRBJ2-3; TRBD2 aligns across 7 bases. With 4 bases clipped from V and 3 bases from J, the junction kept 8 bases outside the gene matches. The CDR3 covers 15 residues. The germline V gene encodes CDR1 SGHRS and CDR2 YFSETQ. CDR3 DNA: TGCGCCAGCAGCCCCCTCTCGGGAGGAACAGATACGCAGTATTTT. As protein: CASSPLSGGTDTQYF.

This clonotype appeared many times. For the CDR3, the DNA is TGCGCCAGCGGGGGGCGCCTAGCGGGAGGGAATGAGCAGTTCTTC. Translation gives CASGGRLAGGNEQFF. The rearrangement joins TRBV10-2 to TRBJ2-1, with 12 bases fitting TRBD2. Germline assignment: CDR1 WSHSY and CDR2 SAAADI. The CDR3 runs to 15 residues. The V segment lost 8 bases and the J segment 7 bases; nucleotides outside the gene matches: 9.

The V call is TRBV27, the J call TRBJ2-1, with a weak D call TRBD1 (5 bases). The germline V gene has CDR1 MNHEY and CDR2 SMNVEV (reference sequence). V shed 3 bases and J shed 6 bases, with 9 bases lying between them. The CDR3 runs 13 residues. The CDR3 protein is CASSFGALNEQFF. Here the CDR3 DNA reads TGTGCCAGCAGTTTTGGGGCCCTCAATGAGCAGTTCTTC.